Many counts were recorded for the clone carrying this TCR beta chain. The sample is drawn from a study of T cells in Graves' hyperthyroidism and ophthalmopathy. Regions amplified from RNA transcripts were the TCR beta CDR3 regions. HTBI primers were the set used in a first-round RT-PCR of the TCR CDR3. MiXCR, run by TCRdb on the multiplex PCR reads, gives a single entry per CDR3 protein. The table shows some 690,000 distinct CDR3 sequences, with approximately 15% occurring only once. The TCR sequence derives from a man over 45 with Graves' hyperthyroidism. The material sequenced was blood.

CDR3 nucleotides: TGTGCCAGCACCGGAGGGTTCGGCAATCAGCCCCAGCATTTT. This translates into CASTGGFGNQPQHF. The gene calls are TRBV12-3 or TRBV12-4 and TRBJ1-5; unclear D gene. Trimming took 7 bases from V and 2 from J, leaving 12 bases between them. This CDR3 is built from 14 residues.